The rows below give T cell receptor beta chains drawn from one sample of a study of blood T cell repertoires in COVID-19. Assay: immunoSEQ multiplex PCR; the TCRdb copy retains only in-frame clones and omits some. The table has approximately 220,000 clones, over 70% seen once. The specimen was peripheral blood. The receptors were gathered from a woman aged 45 to 65 with acute or convalescent COVID-19. The CDR3 runs from the conserved cysteine through the conserved F or W. A D gene is named only where the DNA matches it firmly. A row's size may be missing; if present it is once, few, many or a size class.

DNA	CDR3	V	J	size	D
TGTGCCAGTAGTAACCAGGCGAATCAGCCCCAGCATTTT	CASSNQANQPQHF	TRBV19	TRBJ1-5	NA	NA
TGTGCCAGCTCCACCCTCTACGAGGGCCTGGGGCCCCAGCATTTT	CASSTLYEGLGPQHF	TRBV18	TRBJ1-5	once	NA
TGTGCCAGCAGTGGCGACAGGGCGAAGCAGTACTTC	CASSGDRAKQYF	TRBV2	TRBJ2-7	once	TRBD1
TGTGCCAGCAGCTCTCTAGCGGGAGCGGATGAGCAGTACTTC	CASSSLAGADEQYF	TRBV5-6	TRBJ2-7	NA	TRBD2
TGTGCCAGTAGTATAGGTGGAGGGTTCGACGAGCAGTACTTC	CASSIGGGFDEQYF	TRBV19	TRBJ2-7	NA	NA
TGCGCCAGCAGCACCCCCGGGGAGGGTGAGACCCAGTACTTC	CASSTPGEGETQYF	TRBV5-1	TRBJ2-5	NA	TRBD2
TGTGCCAGCACCCTACCTCCCGCAGATACGCAGTATTTT	CASTLPPADTQYF	TRBV12-3/TRBV12-4	TRBJ2-3	NA	NA
TGTGCCAGCAGTTTCCGAGACACTAGCGGGAGGGCCAATGAGCAGTTCTTC	CASSFRDTSGRANEQFF	TRBV27	TRBJ2-1	NA	TRBD2
TGTGCCAGCAGTGTCAGGGGGGCAGGGACTAGCGACTACAATGAGCAGTTCTTC	CASSVRGAGTSDYNEQFF	TRBV6-4	TRBJ2-1	NA	TRBD2
TGTGCCATCAGTGAGGACAGGCGACTTCCCAAAAACATTCAGTACTTC	CAISEDRRLPKNIQYF	TRBV10-3	TRBJ2-4	NA	NA
TGTGCCAGCAGCCAATGGGGATCTAGCGGCTACAATGAGCAGTTCTTC	CASSQWGSSGYNEQFF	TRBV7-8	TRBJ2-1	NA	TRBD2
TGTGCCAGCAGTTTATCGAGCGGGGGTCTCTATGGCTACACCTTC	CASSLSSGGLYGYTF	TRBV27	TRBJ1-2	NA	NA
TGCGCCAGCAGCCCAGGACAGGGATGGGAGCAGTACTTC	CASSPGQGWEQYF	TRBV5-1	TRBJ2-7	NA	TRBD1
TGTGCCAGCAGTGAAGCGCTTCCTAGCGGGACGAGTGAGCAGTACTTC	CASSEALPSGTSEQYF	TRBV2	TRBJ2-7	NA	TRBD2
TGTGCCAGCAGCCCTTCAGGGACATATGAAAAACTGTTTTTT	CASSPSGTYEKLFF	TRBV9	TRBJ1-4	NA	NA
TGTGCCAGCAGCTTGGCGGGACTAGCGTACAATGAGCAGTTCTTC	CASSLAGLAYNEQFF	TRBV5-4	TRBJ2-1	NA	TRBD2
TGTGCCAGCAGGAAAACCGGGACAGGGCTTGGCTACACCTTC	CASRKTGTGLGYTF	TRBV7-2	TRBJ1-2	NA	TRBD1
TGTGCCTGGAGTGTACTGAATACCCTGAGTGGCTACACCTTC	CAWSVLNTLSGYTF	TRBV30	TRBJ1-2	NA	NA